What follows are 27 T cell receptor beta chains derived from one specimen sequenced in a study of OX40 agonist ivuxolimab in advanced cancers. The protocol was immunoSEQ multiplex PCR, while the TCRdb copy is restricted to in-frame clones and leaves out a portion. The sample holds around 48,000 clones, over 60% seen once. The material sequenced was CD4+ or CD8+ T cells sorted from blood, taken in a trial of the OX40 agonist ivuxolimab. The receptors come from an adult with an advanced solid tumor such as melanoma, head and neck, liver or kidney cancer.

The rearrangement uses TRBV5-6 and TRBJ2-7; D remains unclear. Per germline, CDR1 SGHDT and CDR2 YYEEEE. Trimming left V 7 bases short and J 3 bases short, with 14 bases between. The CDR3 is 13 residues long. For the CDR3, the DNA is TGTGCCAGCGGCCCCTCGAGGAACTACGAGCAGTACTTC. The encoded protein is CASGPSRNYEQYF.

The chain employs TRBV5-1 and TRBJ1-1; D remains unclear. The V and J ends lost 4 bases and 1 base respectively, with 17 bases between them. Germline V CDR1 and CDR2: SGHRS, YFSETQ. The CDR3 covers 16 residues. CDR3 DNA: TGCGCCAGCAGCCCGGGAGGAGGAAAGAAGAACACTGAAGCTTTCTTT. Its protein is CASSPGGGKKNTEAFF. The full variable domain, rest sourced from reference TRBV5-1 and TRBJ1-1, is KAGVTQTPRYLIKTRGQQVTLSCSPISGHRSVSWYQQTPGQGLQFLFEYFSETQRNKGNFPGRFSGRQFSNSRSEMNVSTLELGDSALYLCASSPGGGKKNTEAFFGQGTRLTVV.

The chain combines TRBV28 with TRBJ1-2; tentative D call: TRBD1 (5 bases). V lost 3 bases and J lost 3, with 11 bases in between. Germline V gene lookup returns CDR1 MDHEN and CDR2 SYDVKM. CDR3 size: 14 residues. CDR3 in amino acids: CASSFDRGYYGYTF. The CDR3 DNA follows: TGTGCCAGCAGTTTTGACAGAGGATACTATGGCTACACCTTC.

This chain uses TRBV4-1 with TRBJ1-4; D perhaps matches TRBD1 (6 bases). The CDR3 sequence is 18 residues long. Germline CDR1 reads MGHRA; CDR2 reads YSYEKL. The ends were cut back, 0 bases at V and 3 bases at J, with 17 bases in the middle. The CDR3 here is CASSQDRPGQGSNEKLFF. CDR3 DNA sequence: TGCGCCAGCAGCCAAGATCGGCCAGGGCAGGGGTCTAATGAAAAACTGTTTTTT.

By frequency in the sample, this clone is medium-sized. The chain combines TRBV19 with TRBJ1-1; 10 bases align to TRBD1. This CDR3 spans 15 amino acids. Germline V gene data show CDR1 as LNHDA and CDR2 as SQIVND (reference sequence). Trimming removed 5 bases from V and 3 bases from J; junction bases left unmatched: 6. The CDR3 loop is CASSPSGTGDTEAFF. For the CDR3, the DNA is TGTGCCAGTAGTCCCTCCGGGACAGGGGACACTGAAGCTTTCTTT.

This clone was seen a few times. This chain links TRBV9 with TRBJ1-2, with TRBD1 matching over 12 bases. This CDR3 comprises 15 residues. The V segment lost 4 bases and the J segment 8 bases; nucleotides outside the gene matches: 9. Germline CDR1 and CDR2: SGDLS and YYNGEE. CDR3: CASSFRDRGQEGYTF. In nucleotides, the CDR3 is TGTGCCAGCAGCTTCCGGGACAGGGGGCAGGAGGGCTACACCTTC.

This chain connects TRBV5-4 to TRBJ2-1; TRBD2 matches 7 bases. There are 14 residues in the CDR3. The V and J ends lost 2 bases and 4 bases, in that order; junction bases with no gene match: 3. Germline CDR1 reads SGHNT; CDR2 reads YYREEE (reference sequence). CDR3: CASSFPGRYNEQFF. The CDR3 DNA follows: TGTGCCAGCAGCTTTCCCGGGAGGTACAATGAGCAGTTCTTC.

This chain joins TRBV5-1 and TRBJ2-1; D not certain. The length of the CDR3 is 13 residues. Deletions cut 1 base from V and 5 bases from J, with 7 bases between. Germline CDR1 is SGHRS and CDR2 is YFSETQ. In DNA, the CDR3 is TGCGCCAGCAGCTTGAACTCTAACAATGAGCAGTTCTTC. It encodes CASSLNSNNEQFF.

This clone occurred once. The chain combines TRBV6-1 with TRBJ1-5, with 7 bases that match TRBD1. Unmatched junction bases numbered 3, after V lost 6 bases and J lost 4 bases. This CDR3 has 13 amino acids. Germline V CDR1 and CDR2: MNHNS, SASEGT. The CDR3 coding sequence is TGTGCCAGCAGCCGGGACAGTAATCAGCCCCAGCATTTT. Its protein product is CASSRDSNQPQHF.

This chain connects TRBV7-3 to TRBJ1-1; D uncertain. The CDR3 contains 13 residues. Germline CDR1 SGHTA, CDR2 FQGTGA. V was shortened by 2 bases and J by 1 base, with 5 bases between the two germline ends. CDR3 loop: CASSLDTNTEAFF. In nucleotides, the CDR3 is TGTGCCAGCAGCTTAGACACGAACACTGAAGCTTTCTTT.

V gene TRBV7-2 combines with J gene TRBJ1-1; 9 positions match TRBD1. The ends lost 5 bases at V and 5 bases at J; junction bases unmatched: 3. CDR1 and CDR2 from the germline V gene are SGHTA and FQGNSA. This CDR3 is built from 13 residues. CDR3 in DNA: TGTGCCAGCAGCACACAGGGGGCGACTGAAGCTTTCTTT. Translating gives CASSTQGATEAFF.

The V call is TRBV9, the J call TRBJ2-7; the D gene is possibly TRBD2 (5 bases). Trimming removed 2 bases from V and 2 bases from J, with 17 bases in between. This CDR3 region has 16 residues. The germline V gene has CDR1 SGDLS and CDR2 YYNGEE. CDR3: CASSVAGENPPYEQYF. The CDR3 DNA reads TGTGCCAGCAGCGTTGCCGGGGAAAACCCCCCCTACGAGCAGTACTTC.

The chain has TRBV18 and TRBJ2-5, with no clear D. There are 13 residues in the CDR3. Per germline, CDR1 KGHSH and CDR2 LQKENI. Trimming pared 1 base from V and 2 bases from J, leaving 5 bases between. CDR3 DNA sequence: TGTGCCAGCTCACCACAGCAACAAGAGACCCAGTACTTC. Amino acid sequence: CASSPQQQETQYF.

This clone was recorded only once. The rearrangement joins TRBV9 to TRBJ2-3; no reliable D call. Germline V gene data show CDR1 as SGDLS and CDR2 as YYNGEE. This CDR3 has 13 residues. V lost 0 bases, J lost 2 bases, and 4 bases lay in between. The CDR3 sequence is CASSVGPTDTQYF. CDR3 bases: TGTGCCAGCAGCGTAGGGCCCACAGATACGCAGTATTTT.

This clone was detected once. This sequence joins TRBV7-3 and TRBJ2-3, with TRBD2 matching over 14 bases. Trimming removed 4 bases from V and 4 bases from J; junction bases left unmatched: 7. In germline, CDR1 is SGHTA, CDR2 FQGTGA. The CDR3 extends over 17 amino acids. DNA for the CDR3: TGTGCCAGCAGCTCCCAGGGACTAGCGGGAGCTTCAGATACGCAGTATTTT. Translated, it gives CASSSQGLAGASDTQYF.

About this clone itself: This sample includes further DNA sequences coding for the same CDR3. The rearrangement uses TRBV5-1 and TRBJ2-5; 7 nucleotides match TRBD1. Germline V CDR1 and CDR2: SGHRS, YFSETQ. V lost 4 bases to trimming and J lost 2 bases; unmatched junction nucleotides: 5. The CDR3 contains 14 residues. As DNA, the CDR3 is TGCGCCAGCAGCCTTGCGACAGGGCAAGAGACCCAGTACTTC. It is translated as CASSLATGQETQYF.

This sequence joins TRBV5-1 and TRBJ2-3; unclear D gene. In germline, CDR1 is SGHRS, CDR2 YFSETQ. V was clipped by 2 bases and J by 1 base, with 8 bases between them. The CDR3 runs to 14 residues. CDR3 amino acids: CASSFLAGTDTQYF. Written as DNA, the CDR3 is TGCGCCAGCAGCTTCCTCGCCGGCACAGATACGCAGTATTTT.

The chain is built from TRBV7-2 and TRBJ2-3, with 7 bases that match TRBD2. The CDR3 spans 15 residues. Germline-derived CDR1 and CDR2 are SGHTA and FQGNSA. J was trimmed by 6 bases and V by 6 bases; bases with no gene match: 12. The CDR3 protein is CASRPTPAGRDTQYF. CDR3 bases: TGTGCCAGCAGGCCGACCCCAGCGGGAAGGGATACGCAGTATTTT.

V is TRBV5-1 and J is TRBJ2-1; D may be TRBD2 (5 bases). From germline, CDR1 is SGHRS and CDR2 YFSETQ. The CDR3 is 15 amino acids. V shed 2 bases and J shed 6 bases, with 15 bases lying between them. DNA for the CDR3: TGCGCCAGCAGCTTAACGTCCCTCGAGGGCAATGAGCAGTTCTTC. Residues: CASSLTSLEGNEQFF.

The chain recombines TRBV27 with TRBJ1-2; no clear D. Trimming cost V 6 bases and J 2 bases, with 13 bases left between them. The length of the CDR3 is 14 residues. Germline V lookup: CDR1 MNHEY, CDR2 SMNVEV (reference sequence). The CDR3 sequence: CASSSARANYGYTF. In DNA form, the CDR3 reads TGTGCCAGCAGCAGCGCCCGGGCAAACTATGGCTACACCTTC.

The chain recombines TRBV2 with TRBJ2-3, with 8 positions matching TRBD2. Germline assignment: CDR1 SNHLY and CDR2 FYNNEI. V gave up 6 bases and J gave up 6 bases; unmatched junction bases: 2. The CDR3 is 12 amino acids. The CDR3 DNA reads as TGTGCCAGCAGGGGACTAGGGGATACGCAGTATTTT. Its protein product is CASRGLGDTQYF.

The chain combines TRBV11-2 with TRBJ2-7, with 9 bases identical to TRBD2. Per the germline V gene, CDR1 is SGHAT and CDR2 is FQNNGV. The CDR3 sequence is 14 residues long. The V segment lost 1 base and the J segment 4 bases; nucleotides outside the gene matches: 2. CDR3 nucleotide sequence: TGTGCCAGCAGCTTAGGTAGCGGGAGATACGAGCAGTACTTC. Encoded protein: CASSLGSGRYEQYF.

The chain carries TRBV19 and TRBJ2-3, with D possibly being TRBD1 (5 bases). CDR1 and CDR2 (germline): LNHDA, SQIVND (reference sequence). Trimming took off 3 bases at V and 4 bases at J, with 17 bases between the two ends. The CDR3 contains 16 residues. DNA of the CDR3: TGTGCCAGTAGTATCCCAAGGGGAACTAAGGCAGATACGCAGTATTTT. Protein sequence: CASSIPRGTKADTQYF.

The rearrangement joins TRBV28 to TRBJ1-2; D might be TRBD1 (6 bases). CDR3 size: 13 residues. The germline V and J ends were trimmed by 8 bases and 2 bases, with 12 bases remaining between them. CDR1 and CDR2 from the germline V gene are MDHEN and SYDVKM. The CDR3 protein is CASWGHANYGYTF. In DNA form, the CDR3 reads TGTGCCAGCTGGGGACACGCAAACTATGGCTACACCTTC.

The V gene is TRBV30, the J gene TRBJ2-3; maybe TRBD1 (6 bases). This CDR3 is 14 amino acids long. V was clipped by 2 bases and J by 0 bases, with 9 bases between them. Looked up from germline, CDR1 is GTSNPN and CDR2 is SVGIG (reference sequence). The CDR3 bases are TGTGCCTGGAGTAGGGACAAAAGCACAGATACGCAGTATTTT. Translated, it gives CAWSRDKSTDTQYF.

The chain uses TRBV19 and TRBJ2-2; a possible D gene is TRBD2 (6 bases). Germline-derived CDR1 and CDR2 are LNHDA and SQIVND (reference sequence). This CDR3 contains 14 residues. V was shortened by 10 bases and J by 4 bases, with 16 bases between the two germline ends. The CDR3 nucleotides read TGTGCCACCCAGGACCTGGGGGGCACCGGGGAGCTGTTTTTT. Its protein product is CATQDLGGTGELFF. Full variable domain (outside the CDR3, taken from reference TRBV19 and TRBJ2-2): DGGITQSPKYLFRKEGQNVTLSCEQNLNHDAMYWYRQDPGQGLRLIYYSQIVNDFQKGDIAEGYSVSREKKESFPLTVTSAQKNPTAFYLCATQDLGGTGELFFGEGSRLTVL.

V gene TRBV27 combines with J gene TRBJ2-7, with no clear D. The V end lost 7 bases, the J end lost 0 bases, and 10 bases lay between the germline ends. This CDR3 is built from 13 residues. From germline, CDR1 is MNHEY and CDR2 SMNVEV (reference sequence). The DNA of the CDR3 is TGTGCCAGCACCCCGCGTGGCTCCTACGAGCAGTACTTC. It codes for CASTPRGSYEQYF.